One and the same sample provided the 10 T cell receptor beta chains below, sequenced in a study of T cell responses to AZD1222 COVID-19 vaccine (dated by TCRdb to 2020 to 2023). The time point label here, explained by the study, means: about 28 days (+/-7) after the second vaccine dose. The library was obtained by the immunoSEQ multiplex PCR assay. Held by TCRdb, this immuneACCESS table contains in-frame sequences only and omits some clones. Under half of the omission traces to an unresolved V gene where checked; the cause of the rest is unknown. In this sample the table shows some 150,000 clones, more than 70% of which occur a single time. Under 2% of the sample rests with the top ten. The sequenced sample was peripheral blood, obtained 28 days after the second AZD1222 dose. These receptors were taken from an adult who received the AZD1222 COVID-19 vaccine.

Concerning this clone itself: One end of the junction varies from germline; a read error may be responsible. The chain recombines TRBV4-1 with TRBJ1-2, with 7 bases lining up with TRBD1. Germline V gene data show CDR1 as MGHRA and CDR2 as YSYEKL. The CDR3 has 13 amino acids. CDR3 coding DNA: TGCGCCAGCAGCAAAGACAGGGCGGATGGCTACACCTTC. Translating gives CASSKDRADGYTF.

The chain links TRBV29-1 to TRBJ1-3; D is unresolved. The V end was cut by 6 bases, the J end by 4 bases, with 10 bases between. The CDR3 spans 12 residues. The germline V gene encodes CDR1 SQVTM and CDR2 ANQGSEA. The CDR3, as DNA: TGCAGCGTCGCCCCCCCGGGAAACACCATATATTTT. This encodes CSVAPPGNTIYF.

The V call is TRBV4-1, the J call TRBJ2-2, with 10 bases that match TRBD2. With 0 bases clipped from V and 9 bases from J, the junction kept 4 bases outside the gene matches. Germline V gene lookup returns CDR1 MGHRA and CDR2 YSYEKL. CDR3 length: 15 residues. CDR3 loop: CASSQDTSGIRELFF. The DNA for the CDR3 is TGCGCCAGCAGCCAAGATACTAGCGGGATCAGGGAGCTGTTTTTT.

V is TRBV6-2 or TRBV6-3 and J is TRBJ2-7; 8 nucleotides match TRBD1. V lost 3 bases, J lost 4 bases, and 11 bases stayed unmatched. CDR3 length: 16 residues. Germline values: CDR1 MNHEY, CDR2 SVGEGT. CDR3 coding DNA: TGTGCCAGCAGTTATTCCGGACAGGGTGGGGGATACGAGCAGTACTTC. Protein sequence: CASSYSGQGGGYEQYF.

In its sample, this clone was seen once. V gene TRBV5-1 combines with J gene TRBJ2-2; D unresolved. The CDR3 has 14 residues. V lost 4 bases to trimming and J lost 3 bases, with 10 bases between them. Per the germline V gene, CDR1 is SGHRS and CDR2 is YFSETQ. The CDR3 reads CASSDLADTGELFF. For the CDR3, the DNA is TGCGCCAGCAGCGATTTGGCGGACACCGGGGAGCTGTTTTTT.

V and J are TRBV5-1 and TRBJ2-7, with D possibly being TRBD2 (5 bases). The CDR3 has 17 amino acids. Germline V gene sequence: CDR1 SGHRS, CDR2 YFSETQ. Trimming removed 3 bases at V and 3 bases at J, with 22 bases between. The CDR3 nucleotides read TGCGCCAGCAGCTCGGGGAGTCTAAGCACCTCGCTCTACGAGCAGTACTTC. This codes for CASSSGSLSTSLYEQYF.

The chain is built from TRBV6-5 and TRBJ2-4; D perhaps matches TRBD1 (6 bases). Trimming shortened V by 6 bases and J by 4 bases, and 16 bases separated the two germline ends. The CDR3 contains 15 residues. Looked up from germline, CDR1 is MNHEY and CDR2 is SVGAGI. The CDR3 here is CASRDTGSAKNIQYF. The CDR3, as DNA: TGTGCCAGCAGGGACACAGGGTCGGCAAAAAACATTCAGTACTTC.

V usage is TRBV4-1 and J usage is TRBJ1-2, with D possibly matching TRBD1 (6 bases). V was shortened by 0 bases and J by 4 bases, with 12 bases between the two germline ends. Germline values: CDR1 MGHRA, CDR2 YSYEKL. The CDR3 consists of 15 residues. The CDR3 loop reads CASSQDLSGAYGYTF. CDR3 coding DNA: TGCGCCAGCAGCCAAGATTTGTCAGGGGCCTATGGCTACACCTTC.

The CDR3 protein is CASSPRRDLDTEAFF. CDR3 DNA sequence: TGTGCCAGCTCCCCTCGGAGGGACTTGGACACTGAAGCTTTCTTT. V and J are TRBV18 and TRBJ1-1; tentative D call: TRBD1 (5 bases). V gave up 6 bases and J gave up 3 bases, with 17 bases separating them. Looked up from germline, CDR1 is KGHSH and CDR2 is LQKENI. The CDR3 length is 15 residues.

The table lists this clone with a count of one. The J gene is TRBJ1-1, the V gene TRBV7-2; 11 nucleotides align to TRBD1. Germline CDR1 reads SGHTA; CDR2 reads FQGNSA. The CDR3 extends over 15 amino acids. The junction had 3 bases not matched to a gene; V was cut back by 1 base and J by 5 bases. The CDR3 loop reads CASSLVGTGGTEAFF. CDR3 sequence (DNA): TGTGCCAGCAGCTTAGTAGGGACAGGGGGGACTGAAGCTTTCTTT.